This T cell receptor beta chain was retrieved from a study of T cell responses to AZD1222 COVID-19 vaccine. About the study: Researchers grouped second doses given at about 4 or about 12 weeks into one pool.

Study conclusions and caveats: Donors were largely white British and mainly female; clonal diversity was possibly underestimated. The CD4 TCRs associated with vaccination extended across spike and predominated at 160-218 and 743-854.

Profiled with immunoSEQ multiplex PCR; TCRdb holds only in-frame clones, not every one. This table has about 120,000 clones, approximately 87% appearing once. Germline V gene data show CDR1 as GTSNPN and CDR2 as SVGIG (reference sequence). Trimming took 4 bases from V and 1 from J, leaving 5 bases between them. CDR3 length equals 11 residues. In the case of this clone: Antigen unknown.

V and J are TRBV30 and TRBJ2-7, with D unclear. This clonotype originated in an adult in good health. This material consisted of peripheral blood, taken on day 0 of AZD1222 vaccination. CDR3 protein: CAWKDSYEQYF. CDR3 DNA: TGTGCCTGGAAGGATTCCTACGAGCAGTACTTC.